This T cell receptor (beta chain) was captured in a study of cytomegalovirus exposure and HLA in healthy donors. About the research overall: One earlier analysis, a look at 150 million to 200 million T cells, found about 110 million unique TCR beta sequences. Study results and limitations: Being productive about 87% or about 30% of the time was typical of most TCR beta V segments in an earlier analysis.

The study ran its PCR with 60 Vbeta and 13 Jbeta primers. Clones were read by immunoSEQ multiplex PCR, and TCRdb kept only the in-frame ones, dropping some. The sample includes some 85,000 clones, 77% of them seen just once. All donors participated as healthy donors of bone marrow. The CDR3 totals 15 residues. The germline V gene has CDR1 SGHKS and CDR2 YYEKEE (reference sequence). With 0 bases removed from V and 0 bases from J, the gap between germline ends came to 7 bases. A word on this clone: Its antigen is still unknown.

The sequenced sample was PBMCs. This receptor was taken from a man aged 30-40 years in good health and CMV-seronegative. The chain couples TRBV5-5 to TRBJ1-5; D remains ambiguous. The CDR3 loop reads CASSLDRNSNQPQHF. The CDR3 DNA reads as TGTGCCAGCAGCTTGGACAGAAATAGCAATCAGCCCCAGCATTTT.